This record concerns one T cell receptor beta chain sequence. Its antigen is still unknown. Losses at the gene ends were 5 bases for V and 4 bases for J; bases not matched to a gene: 10. Germline V gives CDR1 LNHNV, CDR2 YYDKDF (reference sequence). This CDR3 has 16 residues. This record belongs to a study of cytomegalovirus exposure and HLA in healthy donors. Study-wide findings and caveats: The study labeled 170 or so TCR beta chains cytomegalovirus-associated. Accounts indicate the classifier identified cytomegalovirus status with strong specificity and sensitivity.

Use of 60 Vbeta and 13 Jbeta primers characterized the PCR. Only in-frame clones appear in the TCRdb table, and some are missing; sequencing was by immunoSEQ multiplex PCR. The data hold roughly 190,000 clones, with about four fifths observed a single time. This TCR came from a woman aged 50 to 60 in good health and CMV-seropositive. This chain joins TRBV15 and TRBJ1-5, with TRBD1 matching over 8 bases. Sequences were obtained from PBMCs. CDR3 nucleotides: TGTGCCACCAGCTCCCGTCATCGGACAGGGAATCAGCCCCAGCATTTT. Its protein is CATSSRHRTGNQPQHF. Filled out from reference TRBV15 and TRBJ1-5, the complete variable domain reads DAMVIQNPRYQVTQFGKPVTLSCSQTLNHNVMYWYQQKSSQAPKLLFHYYDKDFNNEADTPDNFQSRRPNTSFCFLDIRSPGLGDTAMYLCATSSRHRTGNQPQHFGDGTRLSIL.